Listed below are T cell receptor beta chains from one sample, sequenced in a study of early T cells in non-severe SARS-CoV-2 infection. MiXCR was run by TCRdb on the 5' RACE reads, yielding one entry per CDR3 protein. The sample holds more than 50,000 distinct CDR3 sequences, 14% to 15% seen once. The starting material was whole blood, obtained at baseline. These receptor sequences come from an adult who was a healthcare worker with PCR-confirmed SARS-CoV-2 infection or an uninfected control (not recorded which). Both conserved end residues are part of each CDR3. The D gene is left open where the match is weak. Not every row has a clone size; where given, it reads once, few, many or a size class.

CDR3aa	CDR3nt	abundance	j_gene	d_gene	v_gene
CASSLAANRGAYEQYF	TGTGCCAGCAGTTTGGCAGCCAACAGGGGTGCCTACGAGCAGTACTTC	-	TRBJ2-7	TRBD1	TRBV12-3/TRBV12-4
CASSLTSGRRETQYF	TGTGCCAGCAGCTTAACTAGCGGGAGAAGAGAGACCCAGTACTTC	many	TRBJ2-5	TRBD2	TRBV7-6
CSATDRGITAQPQHF	TGCAGTGCAACCGACAGGGGGATAACGGCGCAGCCCCAGCATTTT	many	TRBJ1-5	TRBD1	TRBV20-1
CATRVDWDTEAFF	TGTGCCACCCGTGTGGATTGGGACACTGAAGCTTTCTTT	few	TRBJ1-1	-	TRBV15
CASIPNRDRGLYGYTF	TGTGCCAGCATCCCGAACCGGGACAGGGGGCTCTATGGCTACACCTTC	few	TRBJ1-2	TRBD1	TRBV7-8
CASSLGLAGREQFF	TGTGCCAGCAGCCTTGGATTAGCGGGGCGTGAGCAGTTCTTC	many	TRBJ2-1	TRBD2	TRBV6-2/TRBV6-3
CASSYGGSRETQYF	TGTGCCAGCAGTTATGGTGGGAGTAGAGAGACCCAGTACTTC	-	TRBJ2-5	-	TRBV6-5
CASSLRDSSYEQYF	TGTGCCAGCAGCTTACGGGACAGTTCCTACGAGCAGTACTTC	-	TRBJ2-7	TRBD1	TRBV7-9
CASSQGRAGGGETQYF	TGCGCCAGCAGCCAAGGGAGGGCAGGGGGCGGAGAGACCCAGTACTTC	few	TRBJ2-5	TRBD1	TRBV4-1
CASTPIPGQGTGQPQHF	TGTGCCAGCACCCCAATTCCGGGACAGGGAACTGGTCAGCCCCAGCATTTT	-	TRBJ1-5	TRBD1	TRBV6-2/TRBV6-3
CASSHFEETQYF	TGTGCCAGCAGCCATTTCGAAGAGACCCAGTACTTC	-	TRBJ2-5	-	TRBV3-1